This T cell receptor (beta chain) was captured by sequencing in a study of cytomegalovirus exposure and HLA in healthy donors. General study points: Most sequenced TCRs were rare (though some public TCRs occurred in many donors). TCR beta sequences numbering roughly 16,000 were associated with HLA alleles at 0.05 false discovery rate in a later analysis.

60 Vbeta and 13 Jbeta primers were used in PCR. Generated by immunoSEQ multiplex PCR, the TCRdb table keeps only in-frame clones and is missing some. Among about 160,000 clones listed, approximately 75% were seen once. Nominally healthy donors were sampled, though unrecorded immune exposures were likely. Germline V lookup: CDR1 GTSNPN, CDR2 SVGIG (reference sequence). Trimming left V 2 bases short and J 0 bases short, with 5 bases between. The CDR3 has 13 amino acids. Concerning this clone: What it recognizes is unknown.

The TCR originated in a man aged 25-40 years in good health and CMV-seropositive. Sequencing input: PBMCs. This rearrangement joins TRBV30 to TRBJ2-1; no firm D call. The DNA for the CDR3 is TGTGCCTGGAGTTCCTACTCCTACAATGAGCAGTTCTTC. Encoded protein: CAWSSYSYNEQFF.